This paragraph covers one TCR beta chain sequence. What it binds is unknown. As it was prepared, the TCRbeta library received unique molecular identifiers. From the PCR reads, TCRdb called clonotypes with MiXCR, one entry per CDR3 protein. The data contain some 300,000 distinct CDR3 sequences, almost 8% of them seen just once; the ten biggest clones take up approximately 9%. This sample was taken from a study of T-cell reconstitution after alpha-beta-depleted transplantation in children. Overall study findings and caveats: Reportedly, alpha-beta T cells present about two months post-transplant originated from several hundred expanded clones of graft origin. T cells produced anew were the main source of T-cell counts and diversity one year after transplant. Surviving recipient T cells and thymic progenitors underlay high day-60 TCRbeta diversity in some patients.

Germline V gene data show CDR1 as SGHRS and CDR2 as YFSETQ. The CDR3 runs to 15 residues. The ends were cut back, 0 bases at V and 8 bases at J, with 14 bases in the middle. The chain recombines TRBV5-1 with TRBJ1-4; D ambiguous. The clonotype was recovered from a female patient aged 2-9 years who had a stem cell transplant for Fanconi anemia, so the T cells may come from the graft donor. The specimen comprised peripheral blood, sampled 360 days after TCRalphabeta/CD19-depleted stem cell transplant. The CDR3 protein is CASSLVHDPGEKLFF. The DNA for the CDR3 is TGCGCCAGCAGCTTGGTTCATGACCCGGGGGAAAAACTGTTTTTT.